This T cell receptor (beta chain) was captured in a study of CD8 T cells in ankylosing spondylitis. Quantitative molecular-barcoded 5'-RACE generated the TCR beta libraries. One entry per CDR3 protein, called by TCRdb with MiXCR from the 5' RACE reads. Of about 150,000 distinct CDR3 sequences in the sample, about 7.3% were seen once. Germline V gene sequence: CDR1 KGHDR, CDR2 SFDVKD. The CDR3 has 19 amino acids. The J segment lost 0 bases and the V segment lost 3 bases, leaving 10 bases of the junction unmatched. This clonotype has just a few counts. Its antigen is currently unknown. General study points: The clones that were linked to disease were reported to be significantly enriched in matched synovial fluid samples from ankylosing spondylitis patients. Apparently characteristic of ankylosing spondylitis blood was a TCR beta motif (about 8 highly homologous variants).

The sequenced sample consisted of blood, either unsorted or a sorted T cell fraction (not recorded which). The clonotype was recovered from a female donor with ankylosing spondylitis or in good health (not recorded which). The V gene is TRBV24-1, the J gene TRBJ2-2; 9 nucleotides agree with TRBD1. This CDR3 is CATSDPPFTGGSNTGELFF. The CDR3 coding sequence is TGTGCCACCAGTGATCCGCCCTTTACAGGGGGCTCGAACACCGGGGAGCTGTTTTTT.